These T cell receptor beta chains were read from a single sample in a study of cytomegalovirus exposure and HLA in healthy donors. Profiled with immunoSEQ multiplex PCR; TCRdb holds only in-frame clones, not every one. The table shows 30,000 to 40,000 clones, with 80% occurring only once. Sequencing was performed on PBMCs. These receptors all stem from a male donor in good health and CMV-seronegative. Both conserved end residues are part of each CDR3. Each record gives: clone size, D gene, J gene, V gene, CDR3 protein, CDR3 DNA. D genes are given only for firm matches. For some rows the clone size is stated as once, few or many, or as a class when expanded; others skip it.

>.|.|TRBJ2-2|TRBV9
CASTRDSNTGELFF
TGTGCCAGCACCCGTGACTCGAACACCGGGGAGCTGTTTTTT
>.|.|TRBJ2-5|TRBV4-1
CASSLGETQYF
TGCGCCAGCAGCCTCGGAGAGACCCAGTACTTC
>.|.|TRBJ1-6|TRBV25-1
CASSGGVLNNSPLHF
TGTGCCAGCAGTGGGGGGGTCCTAAATAATTCACCCCTCCACTTT
>.|.|TRBJ1-1|TRBV9
CASSFHGSSEAFF
TGTGCCAGCAGCTTCCATGGTAGCTCTGAAGCTTTCTTT
>few|.|TRBJ2-3|TRBV6-1
CASSTGTDTQYF
TGTGCCAGCAGTACAGGTACAGATACGCAGTATTTT
>few|.|TRBJ2-7|TRBV25-1
CASSETYEQYF
TGTGCCAGCAGTGAAACTTACGAGCAGTACTTC
>.|.|TRBJ1-2|TRBV30
CAWSTGSDYGYTF
TGTGCCTGGAGTACAGGGAGTGACTATGGCTACACCTTC
>.|.|TRBJ2-5|TRBV12-5
CASGVAGETQYF
TGTGCTAGTGGGGTGGCGGGAGAGACCCAGTACTTC
>once|.|TRBJ1-1|TRBV7-2
CASSLNVGGSTEAFF
TGTGCCAGCAGCTTAAACGTCGGAGGGAGTACTGAAGCTTTCTTT
>.|.|TRBJ2-3|TRBV6-5
CAIAPLPPDTQYF
TGTGCCATAGCCCCCTTACCACCAGATACGCAGTATTTT
>.|TRBD1|TRBJ1-2|TRBV28
CASNRQGGGYGYTF
TGTGCCAGCAACCGACAGGGTGGCGGATATGGCTACACCTTC
>.|TRBD2|TRBJ2-1|TRBV27
CASSWTSGFSNEQFF
TGTGCCAGCAGTTGGACTAGCGGGTTTAGCAATGAGCAGTTCTTC
>.|.|TRBJ1-3|TRBV30
CAWIPLPTVSGNTIYF
TGTGCCTGGATACCCCTCCCGACAGTCTCTGGAAACACCATATATTTT
>.|.|TRBJ1-2|TRBV6-6
CASTGLWTGYTF
TGTGCCAGCACCGGACTTTGGACTGGCTACACCTTC
>.|TRBD1|TRBJ2-7|TRBV5-1
CASSLEPGQGTYEQYF
TGCGCCAGCAGCTTGGAACCGGGACAGGGTACGTACGAGCAGTACTTC
>.|TRBD1|TRBJ2-7|TRBV29-1
CSVGTGAYEQYF
TGCAGCGTGGGGACAGGGGCCTACGAGCAGTACTTC
>.|.|TRBJ2-1|TRBV29-1
CSVGTNYNEQFF
TGCAGCGTTGGGACAAACTACAATGAGCAGTTCTTC
>.|TRBD1|TRBJ2-7|TRBV11-3
CASSLWIWTGGPYEQYF
TGTGCCAGCAGCTTATGGATATGGACAGGGGGCCCATACGAGCAGTACTTC
>once|.|TRBJ1-5|TRBV6-1
CASTPSRGDNQPQHF
TGTGCCAGCACCCCCAGCAGGGGCGATAATCAGCCCCAGCATTTT
>.|.|TRBJ2-1|TRBV7-2
CASSLEGSGSYNEQFF
TGTGCCAGCAGCTTAGAAGGTAGCGGCTCCTACAATGAGCAGTTCTTC
>.|.|TRBJ2-1|TRBV25-1
CASSHGGRNYNEQFF
TGTGCCAGCAGCCATGGAGGGAGAAACTACAATGAGCAGTTCTTC
>.|.|TRBJ1-2|TRBV9
CASSATGPGEGGGYTF
TGTGCCAGCAGCGCTACAGGTCCAGGGGAAGGCGGAGGCTACACCTTC
>.|TRBD1|TRBJ2-7|TRBV15
CATRKGDRDYEQYF
TGTGCCACCAGGAAAGGGGACAGGGACTACGAGCAGTACTTC
>.|.|TRBJ1-2|TRBV30
CAWSTLGTSGGYTF
TGTGCCTGGAGTACCCTTGGGACATCGGGTGGCTACACCTTC
>.|.|TRBJ2-7|TRBV2
CATLGSRTDLNEQYF
TGTGCCACCCTTGGGTCCCGGACAGACCTCAACGAGCAGTACTTC
>.|.|TRBJ2-1|TRBV11-2
CASRGAPGEQFF
TGTGCCAGTCGGGGGGCACCGGGTGAGCAGTTCTTC
>.|.|TRBJ1-2|TRBV30
CAWSTGNYGYTF
TGTGCCTGGAGTACGGGTAACTATGGCTACACCTTC
>.|.|TRBJ2-1|TRBV4-3
CASSQGDFSSYNEQFF
TGCGCCAGCAGCCAAGGGGACTTTAGCTCCTACAATGAGCAGTTCTTC
>.|TRBD2|TRBJ2-1|TRBV5-1
CASSSGLAGVIYNEQFF
TGCGCCAGCAGCTCTGGACTAGCGGGGGTTATCTACAATGAGCAGTTCTTC
>once|TRBD1|TRBJ2-5|TRBV5-1
CASSSRGGWQETQYF
TGCGCCAGCAGCTCCCGAGGGGGCTGGCAAGAGACCCAGTACTTC
>.|TRBD2|TRBJ2-3|TRBV5-1
CASSLATSAPSTDTQYF
TGCGCCAGCAGCTTGGCTACTAGCGCCCCTAGCACAGATACGCAGTATTTT
>.|.|TRBJ1-2|TRBV28
CASSFMADANYGYTF
TGTGCCAGCAGTTTTATGGCGGATGCTAACTATGGCTACACCTTC
>few|.|TRBJ1-5|TRBV27
CASSLRSGSNQPQHF
TGTGCCAGCAGCCTTAGATCGGGAAGCAATCAGCCCCAGCATTTT
>.|.|TRBJ1-1|TRBV5-1
CASSTTANTEAFF
TGCGCCAGCAGCACTACTGCGAACACTGAAGCTTTCTTT
>once|.|TRBJ1-1|TRBV29-1
CSATATANTEAFF
TGCAGCGCGACAGCCACCGCGAACACTGAAGCTTTCTTT
>.|.|TRBJ1-6|TRBV28
CASSWGGENSPLHF
TGTGCCAGCAGTTGGGGAGGGGAGAATTCACCCCTCCACTTT
>.|.|TRBJ1-4|TRBV19
CASSVTGTPNEKLFF
TGTGCCAGTAGTGTAACAGGGACCCCTAATGAAAAACTGTTTTTT
>.|TRBD1|TRBJ1-1|TRBV18
CASSRDRGKDTEAFF
TGTGCCAGCTCACGGGACAGGGGAAAGGACACTGAAGCTTTCTTT
>.|.|TRBJ2-7|TRBV5-4
CASSQGTLPHEQYF
TGTGCCAGCAGCCAAGGGACTCTTCCCCACGAGCAGTACTTC
>.|.|TRBJ1-1|TRBV27
CASRMPDMNTEAFF
TGTGCCAGCAGGATGCCCGACATGAACACTGAAGCTTTCTTT
>.|TRBD2|TRBJ2-3|TRBV9
CASSPLSGRSLDTQYF
TGTGCCAGCAGCCCATTAAGCGGGAGGTCCCTGGATACGCAGTATTTT
>.|.|TRBJ1-2|TRBV6-5
CASSRTGFGGYTF
TGTGCCAGCAGCCGTACAGGGTTTGGTGGCTACACCTTC
>.|TRBD2|TRBJ2-1|TRBV7-7
CASSPPAGVLGNEQFF
TGTGCTAGCAGCCCTCCAGCGGGGGTCCTGGGGAATGAGCAGTTCTTC
>.|.|TRBJ1-1|TRBV6-5
CASSLGQNTEAFF
TGTGCCAGCAGTTTGGGACAGAACACTGAAGCTTTCTTT
>.|.|TRBJ2-2|TRBV19
CASPSTNTGELFF
TGTGCCAGCCCTAGTACGAACACCGGGGAGCTGTTTTTT
>.|.|TRBJ2-3|TRBV9
CASSTARADTQYF
TGTGCCAGCAGCACCGCCCGGGCAGATACGCAGTATTTT
>.|.|TRBJ1-1|TRBV10-1
CASSEGATEAFF
TGCGCCAGCAGTGAGGGGGCTACTGAAGCTTTCTTT
>.|.|TRBJ2-5|TRBV6-1
CASSERGPQETQYF
TGTGCCAGCAGTGAGCGGGGGCCCCAAGAGACCCAGTACTTC
>.|.|TRBJ2-3|TRBV7-9
CASSLNLGLQGYTQYF
TGTGCCAGCAGCCTAAATTTGGGACTCCAAGGCTACACGCAGTATTTT
>once|.|TRBJ2-3|TRBV6-5
CASSYSRLGSDTQYF
TGTGCCAGCAGTTACTCGAGGCTAGGCTCCGATACGCAGTATTTT
>.|.|TRBJ2-1|TRBV2
CASRAALLSSYNEQFF
TGTGCCAGCAGGGCGGCCTTACTTAGCTCCTACAATGAGCAGTTCTTC
>.|TRBD2|TRBJ2-7|TRBV7-9
CASSLNSGTYEQYF
TGTGCCAGCAGCTTAAATAGCGGGACCTACGAGCAGTACTTC
>.|.|TRBJ1-5|TRBV6-1
CASSESNQPQHF
TGTGCCAGCAGTGAGTCAAATCAGCCCCAGCATTTT
>once|TRBD1|TRBJ1-5|TRBV30
CAWSLPGQGGQPQHF
TGTGCCTGGAGCCTCCCTGGACAGGGGGGTCAGCCCCAGCATTTT